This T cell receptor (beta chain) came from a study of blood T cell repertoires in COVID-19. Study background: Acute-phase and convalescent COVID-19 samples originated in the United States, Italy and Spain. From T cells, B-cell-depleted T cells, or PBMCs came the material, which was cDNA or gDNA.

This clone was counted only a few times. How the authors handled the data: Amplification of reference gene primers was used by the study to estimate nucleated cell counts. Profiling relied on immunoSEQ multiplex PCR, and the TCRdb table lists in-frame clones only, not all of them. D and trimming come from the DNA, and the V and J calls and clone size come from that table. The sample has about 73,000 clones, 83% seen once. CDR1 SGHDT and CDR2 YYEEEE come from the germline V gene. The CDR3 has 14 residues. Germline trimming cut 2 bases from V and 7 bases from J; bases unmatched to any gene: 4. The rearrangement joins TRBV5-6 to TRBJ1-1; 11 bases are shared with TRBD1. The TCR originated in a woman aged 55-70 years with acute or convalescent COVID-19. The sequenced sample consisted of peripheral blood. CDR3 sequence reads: CASSLTGTGGEAFF. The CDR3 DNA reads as TGTGCCAGCAGCTTAACCGGGACAGGGGGTGAAGCTTTCTTT.